These 15 T cell receptor beta chains originate from one sample sequenced in a study of response to subunit inactivated influenza vaccine. TCRdb re-called the RT-PCR reads with MiXCR, one entry per CDR3 protein. The sample carries almost 600,000 distinct CDR3 sequences, 12% to 15% recorded once. This sample comprised PBMCs from blood, obtained 12 days after vaccination. These receptors all stem from a man aged 45-60 years who received an inactivated influenza vaccine.

The chain uses TRBV28 and TRBJ2-1, with D possibly being TRBD1 or TRBD2 (7 bases each). Germline-derived CDR1 and CDR2 are MDHEN and SYDVKM. CDR3 length: 15 amino acids. Trimming stripped 7 bases from V and 4 bases from J, with 17 bases between. Here the CDR3 DNA reads TGTGCCAGCACTACATCAGGGGGGGGGTACAATGAGCAGTTCTTC. It is translated as CASTTSGGGYNEQFF.

CDR3 sequence (DNA): TGCAGTGCTGCCGTCCGGGGCTATGGCTACACCTTC. Translation: CSAAVRGYGYTF. V is TRBV20-1 and J is TRBJ1-2, with D unresolved. Trimming removed 5 bases at V and 4 bases at J, with 11 bases between. Germline V gene data show CDR1 as DFQATT and CDR2 as SNEGSKA (reference sequence). This CDR3 is built from 12 residues.

V and J are TRBV19 and TRBJ2-1, with TRBD2 matching over 13 bases. Germline-derived CDR1 and CDR2 are LNHDA and SQIVND (reference sequence). The CDR3 loop spans 17 amino acids. Losses at the gene ends were 8 bases for V and 0 bases for J; bases not matched to a gene: 7. This CDR3 reads CASSGLAGMSSYNEQFF. CDR3 DNA: TGTGCCAGTTCGGGACTAGCGGGAATGAGCTCCTACAATGAGCAGTTCTTC.

The V gene is TRBV20-1, the J gene TRBJ2-7; D ambiguous. V shed 5 bases and J shed 4 bases, with 9 bases lying between them. The CDR3 has 11 amino acids. Germline lookup yields CDR1 DFQATT and CDR2 SNEGSKA (reference sequence). Here the CDR3 DNA reads TGCAGTGCTGAGTCAAAATACGAGCAGTACTTC. It codes for CSAESKYEQYF.

The rearrangement uses TRBV20-1 and TRBJ1-2; D unclear. CDR1 and CDR2 from the germline V gene are DFQATT and SNEGSKA (reference sequence). This CDR3 is 13 amino acids long. Trimming stripped 4 bases from V and 2 bases from J, with 11 bases between. CDR3 coding DNA: TGCAGTGCTATCTCTTTGCACAACTATGGCTACACCTTC. Translating gives CSAISLHNYGYTF.

The rearrangement links TRBV7-9 to TRBJ2-1, with 7 positions matching TRBD2. The CDR3 is 11 amino acids. Losses at the gene ends were 5 bases for V and 14 bases for J; bases not matched to a gene: 6. The germline V gene encodes CDR1 SEHNR and CDR2 FQNEAQ (reference sequence). The CDR3 DNA reads TGTGCCAGCAGCGAACCGGGGGGTGAGTTCTTC. Protein: CASSEPGGEFF.

This clonotype was counted a few times. Given the absence of the conserved phenylalanine or tryptophan at the CDR3 end, a read error is likely. The limits of the CDR3 on the DNA are not certain, so only TCRdb's listed CDR3 is given. The chain links TRBV21-1 to TRBJ2-7; the D segment call TRBD1 is taken from the table without a DNA check. TRBV21-1 is classified as a pseudogene. From its first to its last residue, the CDR3 has 13 amino acids. The CDR3 loop reads CASSKVSRTPSPI.

In this sample, this clonotype turned up many times. V gene TRBV28 combines with J gene TRBJ1-4; 7 bases line up with TRBD1. Germline CDR1 and CDR2: MDHEN and SYDVKM. The V and J ends lost 6 bases and 5 bases, in that order; junction bases with no gene match: 6. The CDR3 loop spans 14 amino acids. This chain's CDR3 is CASSTMTGNEKLFF. The CDR3 DNA reads TGTGCCAGCAGCACCATGACAGGGAATGAAAAACTGTTTTTT.

This clonotype was seen more than once but under ten times. In DNA form, the CDR3 reads TGCAGTGCCCTAGCGGGAGGCTACGAGCAGTACTTC. Its translation is CSALAGGYEQYF. This chain uses TRBV20-1 with TRBJ2-7, with 11 bases fitting TRBD2. The germline CDR1 and CDR2 sequences are DFQATT and SNEGSKA (reference sequence). This CDR3 contains 12 residues. With V trimmed by 6 bases and J by 3 bases, 1 base remained unmatched.

The V gene is TRBV15, the J gene TRBJ2-3, with unresolved D. The CDR3 length is 15 residues. Germline V CDR1 and CDR2: LNHNV, YYDKDF (reference sequence). The ends were cut back, 4 bases at V and 0 bases at J, with 11 bases in the middle. The CDR3 is CATSINRASTDTQYF. Here the CDR3 DNA reads TGTGCCACCAGCATTAATCGGGCTAGCACAGATACGCAGTATTTT.

This clonotype was counted a few times. This sequence joins TRBV3-1 and TRBJ2-5, with a tentative D call TRBD2 (7 bases). The CDR3 totals 15 residues. V was shortened by 6 bases and J by 5 bases, with 19 bases between the two germline ends. Germline lookup yields CDR1 LGHDT and CDR2 YNNKEL (reference sequence). CDR3 in amino acids: CASRLGQRGVETQYF. The CDR3 nucleotides read TGTGCCAGCAGGCTAGGACAGCGGGGAGTCGAGACCCAGTACTTC.

This clonotype appeared a few times. V and J are TRBV4-2 and TRBJ2-7; no definite D call. Trimming cost V 0 bases and J 0 bases, with 12 bases left between them. Germline CDR1 reads LGHNA; CDR2 reads YNFKEQ. This CDR3 spans 16 amino acids. Here the CDR3 reads CASSQEKYSFSYEQYF. The CDR3 region has the DNA TGTGCCAGCAGCCAAGAGAAGTACTCGTTCTCCTACGAGCAGTACTTC.

DNA for the CDR3: TGTGCCAGCCAAAAAGCGGGGGGCCGTACCGGGGAGCTGTTTTTT. Residues: CASQKAGGRTGELFF. The chain employs TRBV7-6 and TRBJ2-2, with 9 bases fitting TRBD2. The germline CDR1 and CDR2 sequences are SGHVS and FNYEAQ. With V trimmed by 8 bases and J by 5 bases, 9 bases remained unmatched. The CDR3 runs 15 residues.

The chain joins TRBV27 to TRBJ2-7; 9 bases are a match to TRBD2. Germline CDR1 MNHEY, CDR2 SMNVEV (reference sequence). Trimming cost V 5 bases and J 3 bases; bases outside gene matches: 8. This CDR3 region has 15 residues. The CDR3 region has the DNA TGTGCCAGCAGTCCCACGATTAGCGGGAGCTACGAGCAGTACTTC. Translation gives CASSPTISGSYEQYF.

This clonotype was seen a handful of times. The rearrangement uses TRBV6-1 and TRBJ2-2; D is undetermined. Germline CDR1 and CDR2: MNHNS and SASEGT. The CDR3 extends over 14 amino acids. V was trimmed by 4 bases and J by 5 bases, leaving 11 bases between them. The CDR3 here is CASSVGFWTGELFF. The CDR3 DNA reads TGTGCCAGCAGTGTCGGGTTTTGGACCGGGGAGCTGTTTTTT.